This T cell receptor (beta chain) was sequenced during a study of blood T cell repertoires in COVID-19. Sequencing used immunoSEQ multiplex PCR; TCRdb keeps in-frame clones, though not all of them. This table has 150,000 to 200,000 clones, about 89% appearing once. Per germline, CDR1 MNHEY and CDR2 SVGAGI. After removal of 6 bases from V and 0 bases from J, the junction contained 4 bases not matched to a gene. The length of the CDR3 is 15 residues. This receptor was taken from a middle-aged man with acute or convalescent COVID-19. Sequenced input: peripheral blood. The chain couples TRBV6-5 to TRBJ1-1; TRBD1 matches at 10 bases. The CDR3 spells CASRSDRGMNTEAFF. The CDR3 region has the DNA TGTGCCAGCAGATCGGACAGGGGGATGAACACTGAAGCTTTCTTT.